A selection of T cell receptor beta chains follows, all from one sample in a study of blood T cells in healthy people across ages. TCRdb ran MiXCR on the 5' RACE reads and lists one entry per CDR3 protein. The sample has more than 900,000 distinct CDR3 sequences, 20% to 25% seen once. This sample also appeared in a second study, on T cells of mothers and their children.

Sequencing used blood. The receptors originated from a girl between 2 and 10 years old in good health. The CDR3 runs from the conserved cysteine through the conserved F or W. A D gene is named only where the DNA matches it firmly. A clone size is listed for some rows: how often the clone was seen (once, few, many), or a class if it is expanded.

TRBV6-4	TRBJ2-2	-	few	14	TGTGCCAGCAGCAAAACTATCTCTGCACAGGCGCTGTTTTTT	CASSKTISAQALFF
TRBV7-9	TRBJ1-4	-	-	15	TGTGCCAGCAGCTTAGTTAGGGGATCAGAGGAAAAACTGTTTTTT	CASSLVRGSEEKLFF
TRBV5-1	TRBJ2-7	-	-	16	TGCGCCAGCAGCTCTGATACAGGTTTGACTACATACGAGCAGTGCTTC	CASSSDTGLTTYEQCF
TRBV29-1	TRBJ2-5	-	-	12	TGCAGCTTCATTCGGAGCGGAGAGGCCCAGTACTTC	CSFIRSGEAQYF
TRBV19	TRBJ1-1	-	few	17	TGTGCCAGTAGAGCCCCGGGGGGCGAAGGATGGAACACTGAAGCTTTCTTT	CASRAPGGEGWNTEAFF
TRBV29-1	TRBJ2-5	TRBD2	few	15	TGCAGCGTAATATTAGCGGGGGGGACCCAAGAGACCCAGTACTTC	CSVILAGGTQETQYF
TRBV12-3/TRBV12-4	TRBJ2-3	-	few	13	TGTGCCAGCAGAACGCTGGGGTCGGATACGCAGTATTTT	CASRTLGSDTQYF
TRBV3-1	TRBJ2-3	-	-	17	TGTGCCAGCAGCCGGGACTCGCTAGAGGATCGCACAGATACGCAGTATTTT	CASSRDSLEDRTDTQYF
TRBV10-3	TRBJ1-6	-	many	14	TGTGCCACTAGCTCCAGGAGTAGAAATTCACCCCTCCACTTT	CATSSRSRNSPLHF
TRBV7-2	TRBJ1-3	-	-	16	TGTGCCAGCAGCGGAGACAGGCGAAGCTCTGGAAACACCATATATTTT	CASSGDRRSSGNTIYF
TRBV10-2	TRBJ2-7	-	few	14	TGCGCCACAACGCAAGGGGGGGCGTCCTACGAGCAGTACTTC	CATTQGGASYEQYF
TRBV6-5	TRBJ1-2	-	-	11	TGTGCCAGCAGTTACGGCCAGAACTACACCTTC	CASSYGQNYTF
TRBV29-1	TRBJ2-5	TRBD2	few	14	TGCAGCGTTGACGGGCGGGAGGGCCATGAGACCCAGTACTTC	CSVDGREGHETQYF
TRBV5-1	TRBJ2-2	-	few	13	TGCGCCAGCAGAAAGAGGGCCACCGGGGAGCTGTTTTTT	CASRKRATGELFF
TRBV5-6	TRBJ2-1	-	-	12	TGTGCCAGCGGCAGTAGATGGGATGAGCAGTTCTTC	CASGSRWDEQFF
TRBV12-3/TRBV12-4	TRBJ2-4	-	few	14	TGTGCCAGCAGCCTTGACAGGCCTGCGGGGATTCAGTACTTC	CASSLDRPAGIQYF
TRBV7-2	TRBJ2-1	-	few	15	TGTGCCAGCAGCTTAGGGACGGCGGTCTACAATGAGCAGTTCTTC	CASSLGTAVYNEQFF
TRBV5-4	TRBJ2-4	-	-	15	TGTGCCAGCAGCCGTTCTCCGGAAGTCAAAAACATTCAGTACTTC	CASSRSPEVKNIQYF
TRBV6-4	TRBJ2-1	-	-	14	TGTGCCAGCAGTGACGGAGGAGAACACAATGAGCAGTTCTTC	CASSDGGEHNEQFF
TRBV29-1	TRBJ2-5	-	few	16	TGCAGCGTTGAAGATCCGGGGTTCGGGGTCAAAGAGGCCCAGTACTTC	CSVEDPGFGVKEAQYF
TRBV4-1	TRBJ2-3	TRBD2	-	16	TGCGCCAGCAGCCCCAGCGCGGGAGTAGGGACAGATACGCAGTATTTT	CASSPSAGVGTDTQYF
TRBV7-2	TRBJ2-3	-	-	16	TGTGCCAGCAGCCTTCGATTAGGAGGATCCACAGATACGCAGTATTTT	CASSLRLGGSTDTQYF
TRBV6-2/TRBV6-3	TRBJ2-2	-	-	14	TGTGCCAGCAGTTTGCAGGCTACCGGCGGGGAGCTGTTTTTT	CASSLQATGGELFF
TRBV7-2	TRBJ2-1	-	-	15	TGTGCCAGCAGCTTACGCGGGGGCCCGACCCGAGTCCAGTTCTTC	CASSLRGGPTRVQFF
TRBV27	TRBJ2-4	-	few	13	TGTGCCAGCAGTTCCTCCGGCGGGGACATTCAGTACTTC	CASSSSGGDIQYF
TRBV6-5	TRBJ2-7	TRBD1	-	15	TGTGCCAGCAGTTCCCCTCCGGGACAGTCCTACGAGCAGTACTTC	CASSSPPGQSYEQYF
TRBV12-3/TRBV12-4	TRBJ1-1	-	-	13	TGTGCCAGCAGCCCAACACCGAACACTGAAGCTTTCTTT	CASSPTPNTEAFF
TRBV9	TRBJ2-7	-	-	15	TGTGCCAGCCAGAGACTAGTCTCCGATGGGAACGAGCAGTACTTC	CASQRLVSDGNEQYF
TRBV11-2	TRBJ1-2	-	-	15	TGTGCCAGCAGCTCCAGTCCGGGGCAGACCTATGGCTACACCTTC	CASSSSPGQTYGYTF
TRBV12-3/TRBV12-4	TRBJ1-5	-	few	14	TGTGCCAGCAGTTCGGACGATAGCAATCAGCCCCAGCATTTT	CASSSDDSNQPQHF
TRBV12-3/TRBV12-4	TRBJ2-3	-	-	15	TGTGCCAGCAATGCTTACGACCTTAGCACAGATACGCAGTATTTT	CASNAYDLSTDTQYF
TRBV21-1	TRBJ2-5	-	few	15	TGTGCCGGCATTCAGCCGGGACAGGGCCAAGAGACCCAGTACTTC	CAGIQPGQGQETQYF
TRBV6-5	TRBJ2-5	TRBD2	many	13	TGTGCCAGCAAACCAGCGGGGCCCGCGGCCCAGTACTTC	CASKPAGPAAQYF
TRBV7-2	TRBJ2-2	-	-	16	TGTGCCAGCAGCTTCATCAGGGTCTCAGTCACCGGGGAGCTGTTTTTT	CASSFIRVSVTGELFF
TRBV24-1	TRBJ1-2	TRBD1	few	13	TGTGCCACCAGTGATTTACCGGGACAGCATCACACCTTC	CATSDLPGQHHTF
TRBV28	TRBJ2-2	TRBD1	-	16	TGTGCCAGCAGTCCAATAGGGACAGGCGGTACCGGGGAGCTGTTTTTT	CASSPIGTGGTGELFF
TRBV21-1	TRBJ2-4	-	few	18	TGTGCCAGCAGCAAAGATTCCCCGATGTGGCTAGCCAAAAACATTCAGTACTTC	CASSKDSPMWLAKNIQYF
TRBV7-9	TRBJ2-5	TRBD1	many	14	TGTGCCAGCAGCTTAGAAGGGGGCCGAGAGACCCAGTACTTC	CASSLEGGRETQYF
TRBV6-5	TRBJ2-5	-	-	16	TGTGCCAGCAGTTACTCCAGGGGCGGGCTTGGGGAGACCCAGTACTTC	CASSYSRGGLGETQYF
TRBV12-3/TRBV12-4	TRBJ1-2	-	-	13	TGTGCCAGCAGCCAGACAGATAGTTATGGCTACGCCTTC	CASSQTDSYGYAF
TRBV4-2	TRBJ2-7	TRBD1	many	14	TGTGCCAGCAGCCCCAAGGGACAGCTCTACGAGCAGTACTTC	CASSPKGQLYEQYF
TRBV15	TRBJ2-5	TRBD1	-	17	TGTGCCACCAGCAGAGGGGGACAGGGCGATAGGCGAGAGACCCAGTACTTC	CATSRGGQGDRRETQYF
TRBV20-1	TRBJ2-5	-	-	12	TGCAGTGCTAGAGGAGGGCCAGGGACCCAGTACTTC	CSARGGPGTQYF
TRBV12-3/TRBV12-4	TRBJ1-4	-	-	14	TGTGCCAGCAGTTTTCAGGGTTGGGGGGAAAAACTGTTTTTT	CASSFQGWGEKLFF
TRBV6-1	TRBJ2-3	-	-	15	TGTGCCAGCAGTGAAACGAGCGGACGCTCAGATACGCAGTATTTT	CASSETSGRSDTQYF
TRBV20-1	TRBJ2-2	-	few	15	TGCAGTGCTAGAGATCGGAGGGTAAACACCGGGGAGCTGTTTTTT	CSARDRRVNTGELFF
TRBV24-1	TRBJ2-4	TRBD2	-	16	TGTACCAGCGGGCGGGAGAGAGGTCATACCAAAAACATTCAGTACTTC	CTSGRERGHTKNIQYF
TRBV4-3	TRBJ2-1	-	-	15	TGCGCCAGCAGCCCATTCAGTGAGCGCCGGAATGAGCAGTTCTTC	CASSPFSERRNEQFF
TRBV6-5	TRBJ2-1	-	few	14	TGTGCCAGCAGACCCGGGAGCACCTACAATGAGCAGTTCTTC	CASRPGSTYNEQFF
TRBV29-1	TRBJ2-5	-	few	12	TGCAGCGTTGATACCGTTCAAGAGACCCAGTACTTC	CSVDTVQETQYF
TRBV13	TRBJ2-5	TRBD1	-	14	TGCGCCAGCAGCTGGGGACAGGCCCAAGAGACCCAGTACTTC	CASSWGQAQETQYF
TRBV29-1	TRBJ2-5	-	few	14	TGCAGCGTTGTTCTGGGCCAGGAAGGAGAGACCCAGTACTTC	CSVVLGQEGETQYF
TRBV7-2	TRBJ1-3	-	many	10	TGTGCCAGCAGTGGAAACACCATATATTTT	CASSGNTIYF
TRBV20-1	TRBJ2-7	-	-	12	TGCAGCGCTGCCAATAGGTGGTACGAGCAGTACTTC	CSAANRWYEQYF
TRBV25-1	TRBJ2-3	-	-	19	TGTGCCAGCAGTGGGCAGACGTACCAACAGGGAGAGGCCACAGATACGCAGTATTTT	CASSGQTYQQGEATDTQYF
TRBV7-6	TRBJ1-1	-	-	15	TGTGCCAGCAGCTTAGCCTACCGAGAGAACACTGAAGCTTTCTTT	CASSLAYRENTEAFF
TRBV7-3	TRBJ1-5	-	-	13	TGTGCCAGCAGCTTAACGTTATATCAGCCCCAGCATTTT	CASSLTLYQPQHF
TRBV5-6	TRBJ2-1	-	few	11	TGTGCCAGCAGATGGCACAATGAGCAGTTCTTC	CASRWHNEQFF
TRBV15	TRBJ1-4	TRBD1	many	14	TGTGCCACCAGCAGCCGGGACAGTGAGGAAAAACTGTTTTTT	CATSSRDSEEKLFF